This entry features one T cell receptor beta chain sequence. The V and J ends lost 1 base and 2 bases, in that order; junction bases with no gene match: 11. The germline V gene encodes CDR1 SGHVS and CDR2 FQNEAQ. This CDR3 spans 18 amino acids. The data were produced by immunoSEQ multiplex PCR, yet TCRdb's version contains in-frame clones alone and is incomplete. Of about 33,000 clones in the sample, around nine tenths were seen once. This sample was taken from a study of blood T cell repertoires in COVID-19. Study summary: COVID-19 samples collected from the United States, Italy and Spain covered acute and convalescent phases.

The clonotype was recovered from a human donor in a cohort sampled during active COVID-19. The specimen sequenced was peripheral blood. V usage is TRBV7-8 and J usage is TRBJ2-1, with 7 bases lining up with TRBD1. CDR3 in amino acids: CASSLVVQGVGAYNEQFF. CDR3 DNA sequence: TGTGCCAGCAGCTTAGTGGTTCAGGGGGTAGGCGCCTACAATGAGCAGTTCTTC.